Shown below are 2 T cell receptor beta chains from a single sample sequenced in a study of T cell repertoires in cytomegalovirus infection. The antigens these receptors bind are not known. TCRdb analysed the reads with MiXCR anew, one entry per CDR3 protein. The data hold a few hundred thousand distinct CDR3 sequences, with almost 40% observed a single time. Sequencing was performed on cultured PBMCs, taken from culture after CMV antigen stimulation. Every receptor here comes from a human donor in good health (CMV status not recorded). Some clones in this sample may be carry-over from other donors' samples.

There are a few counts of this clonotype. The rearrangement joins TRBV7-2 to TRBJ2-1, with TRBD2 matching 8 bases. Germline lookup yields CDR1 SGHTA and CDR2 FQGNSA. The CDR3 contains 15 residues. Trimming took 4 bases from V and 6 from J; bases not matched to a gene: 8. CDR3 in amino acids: CASSSRRTSLNEQFF. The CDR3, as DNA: TGTGCCAGCAGCTCCCGACGGACTAGCCTCAATGAGCAGTTCTTC.

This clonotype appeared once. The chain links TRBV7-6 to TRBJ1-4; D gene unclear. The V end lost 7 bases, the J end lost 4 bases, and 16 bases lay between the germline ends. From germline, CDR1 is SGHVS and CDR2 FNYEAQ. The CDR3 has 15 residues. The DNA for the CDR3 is TGTGCCAGCACCCCCAGACGGGGAATTAATGAAAAACTGTTTTTT. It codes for CASTPRRGINEKLFF. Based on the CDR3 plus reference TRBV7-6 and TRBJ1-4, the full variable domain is GAGVSQSPRYKVTKRGQDVALRCDPISGHVSLYWYRQALGQGPEFLTYFNYEAQQDKSGLPNDRFSAERPEGSISTLTIQRTEQRDSAMYRCASTPRRGINEKLFFGSGTQLSVL.